This T cell receptor (beta chain) is drawn from a study of long-term antiretroviral therapy in people with HIV. The study, taken as a whole, reports: Investigators report no available data on ART adherence, viral resistance or therapy changes.

This CDR3 spans 15 amino acids. From germline, CDR1 is MNHNY and CDR2 SVGAGI (reference sequence). V shed 5 bases, J shed 2 bases, and the junction held 4 bases outside the gene matches. This clone was recorded once. Its antigen is undetermined. At the survey level, the v3.0 immunoSEQ assay was run. Clones were read by immunoSEQ multiplex PCR, and TCRdb kept only the in-frame ones, dropping some. The data hold 15,000 or so clones, with 75% to 85% observed a single time. The V gene is TRBV6-6, the J gene TRBJ2-1; 9 bases line up with TRBD1. The clonotype comes from a man aged 35-49 years with HIV. The sequencing used unsorted PBMCs, collected 3.1 years after starting antiretroviral therapy. CDR3 nucleotide sequence: TGTGCCAGCAGTGTAAGACAGGGGGCCTACAATGAGCAGTTCTTC. Amino acids: CASSVRQGAYNEQFF.